Listed below are T cell receptor beta chains from one sample, sequenced in a study of blood T cell repertoires in COVID-19. Libraries were prepared by immunoSEQ multiplex PCR; TCRdb keeps only in-frame clonotypes and omits some of them. The sample shows about 74,000 clones, roughly 76% of them seen only once. Sequencing was done on a sample of peripheral blood. Receptors were obtained from a man in his 70s with active or convalescent COVID-19. The CDR3 runs from the conserved cysteine through the conserved F or W. Each record gives: V gene, J gene, D gene, clone size, CDR3 protein, CDR3 DNA. A D gene is named only where the DNA matches it firmly. Size values are once, few and many counts, or a class for expanded clones, and some rows have none.

v_call: TRBV19
j_call: TRBJ1-2
d_call: .
clone_size: few
cdr3_aa: CASSMRGFYGYTF
cdr3_nt: TGTGCCAGTAGTATGCGGGGATTTTATGGCTACACCTTC

v_call: TRBV29-1
j_call: TRBJ1-3
d_call: .
clone_size: .
cdr3_aa: CSVVGGLARNTIYF
cdr3_nt: TGCAGCGTTGTTGGAGGCTTAGCCCGAAACACCATATATTTT

v_call: TRBV7-8
j_call: TRBJ1-5
d_call: TRBD1
clone_size: .
cdr3_aa: CASSLGRGQPQHF
cdr3_nt: TGTGCCAGCAGCTTAGGCAGGGGGCAGCCCCAGCATTTT

v_call: TRBV28
j_call: TRBJ2-7
d_call: TRBD1
clone_size: .
cdr3_aa: CATGQGTYEQYF
cdr3_nt: TGTGCCACGGGACAGGGGACCTACGAGCAGTACTTC

v_call: TRBV12-3/TRBV12-4
j_call: TRBJ2-7
d_call: TRBD1
clone_size: once
cdr3_aa: CASSKQGNEQYF
cdr3_nt: TGTGCCAGCAGTAAACAGGGGAACGAGCAGTACTTC

v_call: TRBV19
j_call: TRBJ1-2
d_call: .
clone_size: .
cdr3_aa: CASSLFRGWDYGYTF
cdr3_nt: TGTGCCAGTAGTTTGTTCAGGGGCTGGGACTATGGCTACACCTTC

v_call: TRBV6-5
j_call: TRBJ1-1
d_call: .
clone_size: once
cdr3_aa: CASSNQVDTEAFF
cdr3_nt: TGTGCCAGCAGCAACCAGGTGGACACTGAAGCTTTCTTT

v_call: TRBV2
j_call: TRBJ2-3
d_call: .
clone_size: .
cdr3_aa: CASAAGSQYF
cdr3_nt: TGTGCCAGCGCAGCGGGCTCGCAGTATTTT

v_call: TRBV6-1
j_call: TRBJ1-1
d_call: .
clone_size: .
cdr3_aa: CASSDPGHRRAFF
cdr3_nt: TGTGCCAGCAGTGATCCGGGACACCGGCGGGCTTTCTTT

v_call: TRBV6-6
j_call: TRBJ1-1
d_call: TRBD1
clone_size: .
cdr3_aa: CASSSSDRGTTEAFF
cdr3_nt: TGTGCCAGCAGTTCGTCGGACAGGGGAACCACTGAAGCTTTCTTT

v_call: TRBV29-1
j_call: TRBJ2-3
d_call: .
clone_size: .
cdr3_aa: CSVEDLVSGYTDTQYF
cdr3_nt: TGCAGCGTTGAAGATCTGGTCTCAGGATACACAGATACGCAGTATTTT